The present TCR beta chain was sequenced within a study of OX40 agonist ivuxolimab in advanced cancers. About the research overall: Ivuxolimab, an agonist antibody against OX40 (CD134), was given to patients. Partial responses were achieved by three patients, of whom one had hepatocellular carcinoma and two had cutaneous melanoma. Study results and limitations: It was not determined which antigens were specifically recognized by the peripheral T cells that had undergone clonal expansion.

This CDR3 is 12 amino acids long. The V gene lost 5 bases and the J gene lost 6 bases, with 11 bases spanning the gap. Per the germline V gene, CDR1 is LGHNT and CDR2 is FRNRAP. Turning to this clone: What it binds is unknown.

Sequencing used immunoSEQ multiplex PCR; TCRdb keeps in-frame clones, though not all of them. The sample has about 36,000 clones; 70% to 80% are singletons. The rearrangement links TRBV12-5 to TRBJ2-7; no clear D. Specimen: CD4+ or CD8+ T cells sorted from blood, collected in a trial of the OX40 agonist ivuxolimab. This sequence originates from an adult with an advanced solid tumor such as melanoma, head and neck, liver or kidney cancer. CDR3: CASGQTEAEQYF. For the CDR3, the DNA is TGTGCTAGTGGTCAAACAGAGGCCGAGCAGTACTTC.